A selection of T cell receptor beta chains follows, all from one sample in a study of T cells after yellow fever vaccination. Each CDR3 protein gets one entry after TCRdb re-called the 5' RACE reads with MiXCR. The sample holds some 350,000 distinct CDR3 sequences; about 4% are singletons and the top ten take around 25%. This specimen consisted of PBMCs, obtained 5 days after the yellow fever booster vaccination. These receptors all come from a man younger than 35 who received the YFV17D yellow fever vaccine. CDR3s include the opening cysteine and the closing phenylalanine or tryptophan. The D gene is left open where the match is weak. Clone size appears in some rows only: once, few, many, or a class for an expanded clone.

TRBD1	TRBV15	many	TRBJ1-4	CATKDNRGLEANEKLFF	TGTGCCACCAAAGATAACAGGGGTCTCGAAGCTAATGAAAAACTGTTTTTT
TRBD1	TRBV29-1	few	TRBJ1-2	CSVSGTGKSIDGYTF	TGCAGCGTTTCCGGGACAGGGAAGTCGATAGATGGCTACACCTTC
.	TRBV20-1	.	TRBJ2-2	CSARDPTAGATGELFF	TGCAGTGCTAGAGATCCTACGGCGGGGGCCACCGGGGAGCTGTTTTTT
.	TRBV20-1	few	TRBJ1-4	CSARGRSLNEKLFF	TGCAGTGCTAGGGGACGGTCGCTCAATGAAAAACTGTTTTTT
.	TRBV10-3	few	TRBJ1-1	CAISERELEAFF	TGTGCCATCAGTGAGAGGGAGCTTGAAGCTTTCTTT
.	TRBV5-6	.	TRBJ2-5	CASSLKVDPLETQYF	TGTGCCAGCAGCTTGAAGGTGGACCCCCTCGAGACCCAGTACTTC
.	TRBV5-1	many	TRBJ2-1	CASSLEAAGPYNEQFF	TGCGCCAGCAGCTTGGAGGCGGCAGGGCCTTACAATGAGCAGTTCTTC
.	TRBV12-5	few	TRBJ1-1	CASGLMGAERAFF	TGTGCTAGTGGTTTGATGGGCGCCGAGAGGGCTTTCTTT
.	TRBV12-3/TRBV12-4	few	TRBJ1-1	CASSERMNTEAFF	TGTGCCAGCAGTGAACGGATGAACACTGAAGCTTTCTTT
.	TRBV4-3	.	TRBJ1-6	CASSQQQDSPLHF	TGCGCCAGCAGCCAACAACAGGATTCACCCCTCCACTTT
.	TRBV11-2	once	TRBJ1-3	CDSSLERAYSGNTIYF	TGTGACAGCAGCTTAGAGCGGGCCTACTCTGGAAACACCATATATTTT
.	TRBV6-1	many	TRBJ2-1	CASSGWQGYNEQFF	TGTGCCAGCAGTGGATGGCAGGGCTACAATGAGCAGTTCTTC
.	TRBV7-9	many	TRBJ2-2	CASTLRTVAGTGELFF	TGTGCCAGCACCCTCCGAACCGTGGCCGGCACCGGGGAGCTGTTTTTT
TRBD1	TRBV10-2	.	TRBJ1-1	CASSLRGHETEAFF	TGCGCCAGCAGCCTTAGGGGGCATGAGACTGAAGCTTTCTTT
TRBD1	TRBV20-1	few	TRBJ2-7	CSANQPGTGYEQYF	TGCAGTGCTAATCAACCCGGGACAGGCTACGAGCAGTACTTC
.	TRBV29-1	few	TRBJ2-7	CSVEFGGGRETYEQYF	TGCAGCGTTGAATTTGGGGGCGGGCGGGAGACCTACGAGCAGTACTTC
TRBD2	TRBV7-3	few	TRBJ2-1	CASSPYSGGSHEQFF	TGTGCCAGCAGCCCATACAGCGGGGGGTCCCATGAGCAGTTCTTC
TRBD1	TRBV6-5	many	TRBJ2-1	CASSLGQYSGSYNEQFF	TGTGCCAGCAGCCTGGGACAGTACTCCGGCTCCTACAATGAGCAGTTCTTC
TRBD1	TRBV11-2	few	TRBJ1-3	CASSSGGYTIYF	TGTGCCAGCAGCTCAGGGGGTTACACCATATATTTT
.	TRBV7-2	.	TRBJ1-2	CASSLRALALAASYGYTF	TGTGCCAGCAGCTTACGTGCTCTCGCCCTGGCTGCCTCCTATGGCTACACCTTC
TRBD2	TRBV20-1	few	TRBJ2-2	CSAETGTNGGELFF	TGCAGTGCTGAGACCGGGACTAATGGCGGGGAGCTGTTTTTT
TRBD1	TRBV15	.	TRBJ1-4	CATSRTRTGATNEKLFF	TGTGCCACCAGCAGAACCCGCACAGGGGCAACTAATGAAAAACTGTTTTTT
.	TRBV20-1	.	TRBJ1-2	CSAGGGADYGYTF	TGCAGTGCCGGCGGGGGTGCGGACTATGGCTACACCTTC
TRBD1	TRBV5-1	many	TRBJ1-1	CASSLGQGAEEAFF	TGCGCCAGCAGCCTGGGACAGGGGGCCGAAGAAGCTTTCTTT
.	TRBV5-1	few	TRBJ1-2	CASSFGGGAPNYGYTF	TGCGCCAGCAGCTTTGGTGGTGGGGCCCCAAACTATGGCTACACCTTC
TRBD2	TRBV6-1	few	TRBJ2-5	CASSARPAGGPETQYF	TGTGCCAGCAGTGCACGCCCTGCGGGGGGGCCGGAGACCCAGTACTTC
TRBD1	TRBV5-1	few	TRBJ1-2	CASSREGQGYGYTF	TGCGCCAGCAGCCGGGAGGGACAGGGTTATGGCTACACCTTC
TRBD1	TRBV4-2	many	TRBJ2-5	CASSQVTGQGISETQYF	TGTGCCAGCAGCCAAGTAACGGGACAGGGGATTTCGGAGACCCAGTACTTC
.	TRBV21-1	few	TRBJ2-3	CASSKDPETSTDTQYF	TGTGCCAGCAGCAAAGATCCGGAGACCAGCACAGATACGCAGTATTTT
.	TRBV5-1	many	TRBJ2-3	CASSKDGYTDTQYF	TGCGCCAGCAGCAAGGACGGATACACAGATACGCAGTATTTT
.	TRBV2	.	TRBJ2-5	CASSVVERGTQYF	TGTGCCAGCAGTGTGGTGGAGCGTGGGACCCAGTACTTC
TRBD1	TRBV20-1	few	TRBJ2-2	CSARDRGREGELFF	TGCAGTGCTAGAGACAGGGGGCGGGAAGGGGAGCTGTTTTTT
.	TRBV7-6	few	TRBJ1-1	CASSFPGGLEAFF	TGTGCCAGCAGCTTTCCGGGGGGACTTGAAGCTTTCTTT
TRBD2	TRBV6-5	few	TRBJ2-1	CASSLAGGWRDEQFF	TGTGCCAGCAGTTTAGCGGGGGGGTGGAGGGACGAGCAGTTCTTC
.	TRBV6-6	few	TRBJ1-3	CASSYSGGTGNTIYF	TGTGCCAGCAGTTACTCGGGGGGTACCGGAAACACCATATATTTT
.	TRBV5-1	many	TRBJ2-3	CASSFPGAADTQYF	TGCGCCAGCAGCTTTCCAGGGGCGGCGGATACGCAGTATTTT
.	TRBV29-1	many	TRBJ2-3	CSVEAKGFPSTDTQYF	TGCAGCGTTGAAGCAAAAGGGTTCCCGTCCACAGATACGCAGTATTTT
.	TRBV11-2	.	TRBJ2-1	CASSLDPRNEQFF	TGTGCCAGCAGCTTAGATCCAAGGAATGAGCAGTTCTTC
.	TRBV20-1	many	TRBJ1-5	CSARQGGQPQHF	TGCAGTGCTAGACAGGGAGGCCAGCCCCAGCATTTT